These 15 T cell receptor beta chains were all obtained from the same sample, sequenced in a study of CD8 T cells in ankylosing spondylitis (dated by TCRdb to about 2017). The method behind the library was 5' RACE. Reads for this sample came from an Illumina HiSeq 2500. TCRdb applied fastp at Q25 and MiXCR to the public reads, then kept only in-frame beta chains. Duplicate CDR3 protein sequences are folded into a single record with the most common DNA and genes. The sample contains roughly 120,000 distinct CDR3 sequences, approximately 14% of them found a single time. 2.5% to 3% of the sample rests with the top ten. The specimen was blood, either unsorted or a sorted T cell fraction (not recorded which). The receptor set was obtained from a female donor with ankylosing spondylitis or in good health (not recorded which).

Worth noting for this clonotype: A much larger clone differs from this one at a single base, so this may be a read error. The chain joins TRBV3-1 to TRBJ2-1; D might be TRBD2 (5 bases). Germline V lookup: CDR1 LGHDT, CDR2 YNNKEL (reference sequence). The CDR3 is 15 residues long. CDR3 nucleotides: TGTACCAGCAGCCAGACGGGAAGCTCCTACAATGAGCAGTTCTTC. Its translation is CTSSQTGSSYNEQFF.

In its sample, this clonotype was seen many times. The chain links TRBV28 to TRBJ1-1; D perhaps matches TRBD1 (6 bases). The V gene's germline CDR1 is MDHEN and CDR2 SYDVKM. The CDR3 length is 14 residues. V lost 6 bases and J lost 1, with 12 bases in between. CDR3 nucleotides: TGTGCCAGCAGCTCGGGCAGGGGGAACACTGAAGCTTTCTTT. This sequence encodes CASSSGRGNTEAFF.

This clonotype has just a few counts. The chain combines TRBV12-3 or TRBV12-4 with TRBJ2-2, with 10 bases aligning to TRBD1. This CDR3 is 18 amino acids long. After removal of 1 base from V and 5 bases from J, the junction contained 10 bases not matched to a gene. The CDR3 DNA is TGTGCCAGCAGTTTAGAGGCTTGGGGACAGGGGCGAACCGGGGAGCTGTTTTTT. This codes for CASSLEAWGQGRTGELFF.

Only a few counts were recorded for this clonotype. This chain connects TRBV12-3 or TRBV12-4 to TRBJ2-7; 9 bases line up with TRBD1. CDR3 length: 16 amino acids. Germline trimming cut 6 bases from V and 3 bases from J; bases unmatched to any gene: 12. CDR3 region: CASSPRSQGAFYEQYF. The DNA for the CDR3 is TGTGCCAGCAGCCCGAGGTCACAGGGGGCCTTCTACGAGCAGTACTTC.

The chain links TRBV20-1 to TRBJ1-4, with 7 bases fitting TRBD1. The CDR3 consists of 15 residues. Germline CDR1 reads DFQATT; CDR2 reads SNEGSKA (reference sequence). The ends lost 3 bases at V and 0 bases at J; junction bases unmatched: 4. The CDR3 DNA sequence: TGCAGTGCTAGCAGACAGGGCGCAACTAATGAAAAACTGTTTTTT. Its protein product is CSASRQGATNEKLFF.

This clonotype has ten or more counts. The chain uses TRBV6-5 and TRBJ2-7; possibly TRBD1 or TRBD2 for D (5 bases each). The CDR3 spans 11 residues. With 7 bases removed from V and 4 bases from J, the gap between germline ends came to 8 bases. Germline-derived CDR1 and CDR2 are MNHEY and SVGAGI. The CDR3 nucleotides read TGTGCCAGCACTGAGGGGTACGAGCAGTACTTC. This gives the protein CASTEGYEQYF.

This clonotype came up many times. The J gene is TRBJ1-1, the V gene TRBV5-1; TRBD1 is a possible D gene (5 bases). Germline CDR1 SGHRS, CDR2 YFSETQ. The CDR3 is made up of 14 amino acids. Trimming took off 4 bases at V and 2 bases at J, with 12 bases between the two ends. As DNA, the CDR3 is TGCGCCAGCAGCCCGGGGGGAGGCAACACTGAAGCTTTCTTT. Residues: CASSPGGGNTEAFF.

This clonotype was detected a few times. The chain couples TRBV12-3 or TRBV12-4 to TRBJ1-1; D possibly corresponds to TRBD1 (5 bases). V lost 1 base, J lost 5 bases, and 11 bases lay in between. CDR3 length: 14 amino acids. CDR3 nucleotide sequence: TGTGCCAGCAGTTTAGGACTCTGGGGGACTGAAGCTTTCTTT. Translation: CASSLGLWGTEAFF.

The CDR3 reads CASSRDLGETQYF. DNA for the CDR3: TGTGCCAGCAGCCGGGACTTAGGGGAGACCCAGTACTTC. The chain carries TRBV12-3 or TRBV12-4 and TRBJ2-5; D might be TRBD2 (6 bases). V shed 6 bases and J shed 5 bases, with 13 bases lying between them. The CDR3 sequence is 13 residues long.

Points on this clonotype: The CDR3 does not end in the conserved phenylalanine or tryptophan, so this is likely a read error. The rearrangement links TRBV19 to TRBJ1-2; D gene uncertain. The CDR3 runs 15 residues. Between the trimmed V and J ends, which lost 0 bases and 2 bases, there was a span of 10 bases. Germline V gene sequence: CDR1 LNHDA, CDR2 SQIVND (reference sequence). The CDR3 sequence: CASSIDRGTNYGYTL. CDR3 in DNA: TGTGCCAGTAGTATAGATCGCGGCACCAACTATGGCTACACCTTG.

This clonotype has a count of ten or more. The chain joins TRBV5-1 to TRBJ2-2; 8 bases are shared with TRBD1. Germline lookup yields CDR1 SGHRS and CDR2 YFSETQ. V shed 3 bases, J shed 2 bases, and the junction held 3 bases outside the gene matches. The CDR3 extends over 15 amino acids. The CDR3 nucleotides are TGCGCCAGCAGCTGGACAGGGATAAACACCGGGGAGCTGTTTTTT. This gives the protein CASSWTGINTGELFF. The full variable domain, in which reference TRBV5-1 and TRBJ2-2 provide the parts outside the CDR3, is KAGVTQTPRYLIKTRGQQVTLSCSPISGHRSVSWYQQTPGQGLQFLFEYFSETQRNKGNFPGRFSGRQFSNSRSEMNVSTLELGDSALYLCASSWTGINTGELFFGEGSRLTVL.

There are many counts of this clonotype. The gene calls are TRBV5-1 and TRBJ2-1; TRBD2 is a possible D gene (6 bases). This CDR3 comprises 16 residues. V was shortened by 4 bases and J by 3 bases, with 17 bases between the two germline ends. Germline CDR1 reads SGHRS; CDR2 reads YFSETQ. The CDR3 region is CASSGTGTYFYNEQFF. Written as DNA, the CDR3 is TGCGCCAGCAGCGGGACCGGGACTTACTTCTACAATGAGCAGTTCTTC.

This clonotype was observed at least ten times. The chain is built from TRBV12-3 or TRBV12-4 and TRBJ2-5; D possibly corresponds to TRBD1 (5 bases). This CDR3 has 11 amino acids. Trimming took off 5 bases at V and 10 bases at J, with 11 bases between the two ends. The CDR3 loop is CASSDDSHQYF. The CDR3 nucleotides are TGTGCCAGCAGTGATGACAGCCACCAGTACTTC.

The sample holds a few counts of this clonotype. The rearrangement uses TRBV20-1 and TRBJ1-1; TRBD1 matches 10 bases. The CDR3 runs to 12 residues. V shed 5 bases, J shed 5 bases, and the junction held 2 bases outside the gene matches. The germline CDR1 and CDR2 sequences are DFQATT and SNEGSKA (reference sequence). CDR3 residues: CSAWTGGTEAFF. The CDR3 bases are TGCAGTGCTTGGACAGGGGGGACTGAAGCTTTCTTT.

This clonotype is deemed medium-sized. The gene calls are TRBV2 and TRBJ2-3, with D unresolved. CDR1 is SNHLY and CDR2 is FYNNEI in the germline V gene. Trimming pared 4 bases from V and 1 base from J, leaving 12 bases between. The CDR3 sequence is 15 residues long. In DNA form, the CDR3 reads TGTGCCAGCAGTGTCGGGTCACCAGGCACAGATACGCAGTATTTT. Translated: CASSVGSPGTDTQYF. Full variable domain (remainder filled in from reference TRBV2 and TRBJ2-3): EPEVTQTPSHQVTQMGQEVILRCVPISNHLYFYWYRQILGQKVEFLVSFYNNEISEKSEIFDDQFSVERPDGSNFTLKIRSTKLEDSAMYFCASSVGSPGTDTQYFGPGTRLTVL.